The subject of this entry is one T cell receptor beta chain. This clone was picked up one time. Its target antigen remains unknown. Nothing much larger sits one base from this clone, and base qualities are not available. These data belong to a study of T cell responses to AZD1222 COVID-19 vaccine (dated by TCRdb to the early 2020s). With regard to the full study: A total of 233 trial participants underwent TCR sequencing, of whom about 210 had received two doses of AZD1222 and roughly 26 had received two doses of the MenACWY control vaccine. Trial participants were enrolled into age subgroups of 18-55, 56-69 and 70-plus years, which contained about 150, 27 and 61 TCR-sequenced participants, respectively.

Summary of the overall study and its limitations: Because no samples from the day 14 peak response were available, repertoires could be characterized only after the peak T cell response. A significant rise in spike-specific TCR breadth and depth was observed after two AZD1222 doses relative to day 0 and relative to MenACWY recipients. Reportedly, close to half of the unique spike-specific TCRs recognized epitopes lying outside the regions that are mutated in the B.1.351 and B.1.1.7 variants. CD4 TCRs associated with the vaccine covered the entire spike protein, and the dominant responses were in regions 160-218 and 743-854. Participants were mostly white British and included more females than males, and it was suggested by the authors that clonal diversity may have been underestimated. In the small 56-69-year group, the increase in depth fell short of significance, most likely because of low power. Conclusions about previously exposed vaccinees are limited because only 6 or 7 AZD1222 recipients were SARS-CoV-2 seropositive at baseline.

The time point label here, explained by the study, means: about 28 days (+/-7) after the second vaccine dose. AZD1222 recipients with second doses at about 4 weeks or about 12 weeks were pooled, because spike-specific TCR depth and breadth did not differ between schedules. Vaccinee samples came from UK trials COV001 and COV002, including a single-blind randomized controlled phase 2/3 trial of AZD1222 (ChAdOx1 nCoV-19) in healthy adults. Trial participant PBMC samples were collected at day 0 and day 28 after the second dose for TCRbeta chain sequencing. The CDR3 contains 12 residues, cysteine and phenylalanine counted. Of the read, only the CDR3 DNA is kept; its 36 bases are in frame from base 1. V is clipped by 3 bases and J by 4 bases, and the sequence between their germline boundaries is 6 bases long. The CDR3 regions of human TCRbeta chains were analyzed by immunosequencing. The original methods were these. TCRs in the repertoires were matched against a reference library of SARS-CoV-2-specific TCRs that had been generated with the MIRA antigen-specificity platform. Breadth was defined as the fraction of unique TCRs that were SARS-CoV-2-associated. Depth was defined as the fraction of total T cells that were SARS-CoV-2-associated. Using the MIRA data, every spike-specific TCR was mapped to the spike region that the TCR reacted to and assigned to either a CD4 or a CD8 class. Log10-transformed breadth and depth values were compared by one-way ANOVA with Sidak's multiple comparisons tests. Sourced from immuneACCESS, this table was stored by TCRdb with only in-frame sequences that have V and J called. A share of the clones is absent; for the studies checked, an unresolved V gene accounts for under half, and the remainder has no known explanation. V and J calls plus clone size are reproduced from that table; the DNA served to infer D and trimming. This sample gives 150,000 to 200,000 clones in total; around 90% of them show up just once. The ten largest make up approximately 0.98% of the sample.

The sequenced sample was peripheral blood, obtained 28 days after the second AZD1222 dose. This clonotype was obtained from an adult who received the AZD1222 COVID-19 vaccine. The sequence joins TRBV12-3 or TRBV12-4 to TRBJ1-2; no D segment can be confidently identified. The bases are TGTGCCAGCAGTTTCCAGGTCTATGGCTACACCTTC. Its protein is CASSFQVYGYTF.